This entry concerns a single TCR beta chain. The sample comes from a study of blood T cell repertoires in COVID-19. The CDR3 sequence is 16 residues long. V was trimmed by 4 bases and J by 0 bases, leaving 13 bases between them. Germline V gene lookup returns CDR1 GTSNPN and CDR2 SVGIG (reference sequence). Assay: immunoSEQ multiplex PCR; the TCRdb copy retains only in-frame clones and omits some. The table records about 160,000 clones, around 90% of them present only once. The receptor was derived from a woman aged 55-75 years who had recovered from COVID-19. The rearrangement uses TRBV30 and TRBJ1-6; maybe TRBD1 (5 bases). What was sequenced was peripheral blood. Here the CDR3 DNA reads TGTGCCTGGAAAAACGCCAGGGACTCCTATAATTCACCCCTCCACTTT. Protein product: CAWKNARDSYNSPLHF.